These 15 T cell receptor beta chains came from one sample sequenced in a study of cytotoxic CD8 clonotypes in ibrutinib-treated CLL. TCRdb keeps only in-frame clones here, not all; method: immunoSEQ multiplex PCR. The sample holds approximately 150,000 clones; about 88% are singletons and the top ten take roughly 3%. The sample here was PBMCs, taken at disease progression, from a patient treated with ibrutinib. These TCRs come from a human donor with chronic lymphocytic leukemia.

This clone appeared once. J is TRBJ2-7 and V is TRBV2, with no clear D. Trimming cost V 8 bases and J 3 bases, with 5 bases left between them. This CDR3 is built from 10 residues. From germline, CDR1 is SNHLY and CDR2 FYNNEI. The CDR3 DNA follows: TGTGCCAGCGGCGGCTACGAGCAGTACTTC. Amino acid sequence: CASGGYEQYF.

The V call is TRBV11-1, the J call TRBJ2-7; 8 positions agree with TRBD2. Germline V gene data show CDR1 as SGHAT and CDR2 as FQDESV (reference sequence). J gave up 2 bases and V 4 bases, and 4 bases lay outside the gene matches. This CDR3 comprises 14 residues. The CDR3 spells CASSSRREAYEQYF. The CDR3 region has the DNA TGTGCCAGCAGCTCCCGGCGGGAGGCCTACGAGCAGTACTTC.

Here the CDR3 DNA reads TGTGCCAGCAGCTTAGGCTCAACTGAGCAGTTCTTC. It codes for CASSLGSTEQFF. The chain combines TRBV7-9 with TRBJ2-1; no firm D call. Trimming pared 1 base from V and 9 bases from J, leaving 7 bases between. Germline CDR1 is SEHNR and CDR2 is FQNEAQ (reference sequence). There are 12 residues in the CDR3.

The chain is built from TRBV7-8 and TRBJ1-5; a weak D match, TRBD1 (5 bases). The CDR3 is 16 amino acids. Germline V gives CDR1 SGHVS, CDR2 FQNEAQ. Deletions cut 2 bases from V and 4 bases from J, with 15 bases between. The CDR3 bases are TGTGCCAGCAGCTTAATCGGAGACAGAAGAAATCAGCCCCAGCATTTT. Its protein product is CASSLIGDRRNQPQHF.

CDR3 in amino acids: CASSGQRYTGELFF. The CDR3 region has the DNA TGTGCCAGCAGTGGACAGCGATACACCGGGGAGCTGTTTTTT. The rearrangement links TRBV6-5 to TRBJ2-2, with a tentative D call TRBD1 (6 bases). V was cut by 5 bases and J by 3 bases, with 10 bases left in between. The germline gives CDR1 MNHEY, CDR2 SVGAGI. The CDR3 is made up of 14 amino acids.

This CDR3 reads CASSPAQGGEQYF. In nucleotides, the CDR3 is TGTGCCAGCTCACCGGCACAGGGGGGCGAGCAGTACTTC. The chain is built from TRBV18 and TRBJ2-7, with TRBD1 matching over 8 bases. Germline CDR1 reads KGHSH; CDR2 reads LQKENI. This CDR3 region has 13 residues. The junction had 4 bases not matched to a gene; V was cut back by 3 bases and J by 6 bases.

The V gene is TRBV7-8, the J gene TRBJ2-7; 10 nucleotides align to TRBD1. The CDR3 is 18 amino acids. V was pared by 4 bases and J by 7 bases, with 19 bases of the junction left unmatched. The germline gives CDR1 SGHVS, CDR2 FQNEAQ. CDR3 nucleotide sequence: TGTGCCAGCAGCTCCGAGGGGCGAGGGACAGGGGCCCTTGAGGAGCAGTACTTC. The encoded protein is CASSSEGRGTGALEEQYF. Based on the CDR3 plus reference TRBV7-8 and TRBJ2-7, the full variable domain is GAGVSQSPRYKVAKRGQDVALRCDPISGHVSLFWYQQALGQGPEFLTYFQNEAQLDKSGLPSDRFFAERPEGSVSTLKIQRTQQEDSAVYLCASSSEGRGTGALEEQYFGPGTRLTVT.

The chain has TRBV14 and TRBJ2-5; TRBD2 agrees at 9 bases. Trimming cost V 2 bases and J 5 bases; bases outside gene matches: 9. The CDR3 totals 16 residues. CDR1 is SGHDN, CDR2 FVKESK, per germline. The CDR3 loop is CASSQSFLAGFETQYF. In nucleotides, the CDR3 is TGTGCCAGCAGCCAATCATTTCTAGCGGGATTTGAGACCCAGTACTTC.

The chain links TRBV5-1 to TRBJ2-3; tentative D call: TRBD2 (5 bases). This CDR3 is 14 amino acids long. Germline CDR1 and CDR2: SGHRS and YFSETQ. V shed 4 bases and J shed 13 bases, with 22 bases lying between them. CDR3 region: CASSPGGGSGSKYF. In DNA form, the CDR3 reads TGCGCCAGCAGCCCCGGTGGCGGGTCCGGTAGTAAGTATTTT.

The chain joins TRBV29-1 to TRBJ1-2; D unresolved. The CDR3 runs to 15 residues. Germline lookup yields CDR1 SQVTM and CDR2 ANQGSEA. V lost 3 bases to trimming and J lost 3 bases, with 17 bases between them. The CDR3 is CSVDPREGSDYGYTF. The CDR3 DNA follows: TGCAGCGTTGACCCCCGTGAAGGGTCAGACTATGGCTACACCTTC.

The chain links TRBV7-8 to TRBJ2-2, with D perhaps assigned TRBD1 or TRBD2 (6 bases each). CDR1 is SGHVS, CDR2 FQNEAQ, per germline. With 5 bases removed from V and 4 bases from J, the gap between germline ends came to 23 bases. This CDR3 region has 18 residues. The CDR3: CASSLPRGRDPGTGELFF. CDR3 nucleotide sequence: TGTGCCAGCAGCCTGCCTCGGGGGCGGGACCCTGGCACCGGGGAGCTGTTTTTT.

The V call is TRBV19, the J call TRBJ2-6, with 11 bases matching TRBD1. V lost 3 bases, J lost 2 bases, and 6 bases stayed unmatched. Germline V CDR1 and CDR2: LNHDA, SQIVND (reference sequence). This CDR3 contains 18 residues. In DNA form, the CDR3 reads TGTGCCAGTAGTATCGCCGGACAGGGGGCTCCTGGGGCCAACGTCCTGACTTTC. Translating gives CASSIAGQGAPGANVLTF. Together with reference TRBV19 and TRBJ2-6, the CDR3 gives the full variable domain: DGGITQSPKYLFRKEGQNVTLSCEQNLNHDAMYWYRQDPGQGLRLIYYSQIVNDFQKGDIAEGYSVSREKKESFPLTVTSAQKNPTAFYLCASSIAGQGAPGANVLTFGAGSRLTVL.

The rearrangement uses TRBV9 and TRBJ2-2; 8 bases map to TRBD1. The V gene's germline CDR1 is SGDLS and CDR2 YYNGEE. The CDR3 is made up of 15 amino acids. V lost 0 bases to trimming and J lost 7 bases; unmatched junction nucleotides: 5. CDR3 loop: CASSVEAGGDGELFF. The CDR3 DNA follows: TGTGCCAGCAGCGTAGAGGCAGGGGGCGACGGGGAGCTGTTTTTT.

The chain joins TRBV18 to TRBJ2-1, with 12 bases lining up with TRBD2. V shed 2 bases, J shed 4 bases, and the junction held 18 bases outside the gene matches. Germline loops: CDR1 KGHSH, CDR2 LQKENI. The CDR3 covers 21 residues. CDR3 coding DNA: TGTGCCAGCTCACCATTGGGAAAGGGACTAGCGGGTCACGAGGGGTACAATGAGCAGTTCTTC. It is translated as CASSPLGKGLAGHEGYNEQFF.

A remark on this clone: Distinct nucleotide sequences in the sample also encode this CDR3. J is TRBJ2-3 and V is TRBV6-5; TRBD1 aligns across 7 bases. CDR3 length: 16 residues. Trimming removed 6 bases from V and 5 bases from J; junction bases left unmatched: 14. In germline, CDR1 is MNHEY, CDR2 SVGAGI. CDR3 coding DNA: TGTGCCAGCAGGTACAGGGGATCGGGGCGAGAAGATACGCAGTATTTT. Its protein product is CASRYRGSGREDTQYF.